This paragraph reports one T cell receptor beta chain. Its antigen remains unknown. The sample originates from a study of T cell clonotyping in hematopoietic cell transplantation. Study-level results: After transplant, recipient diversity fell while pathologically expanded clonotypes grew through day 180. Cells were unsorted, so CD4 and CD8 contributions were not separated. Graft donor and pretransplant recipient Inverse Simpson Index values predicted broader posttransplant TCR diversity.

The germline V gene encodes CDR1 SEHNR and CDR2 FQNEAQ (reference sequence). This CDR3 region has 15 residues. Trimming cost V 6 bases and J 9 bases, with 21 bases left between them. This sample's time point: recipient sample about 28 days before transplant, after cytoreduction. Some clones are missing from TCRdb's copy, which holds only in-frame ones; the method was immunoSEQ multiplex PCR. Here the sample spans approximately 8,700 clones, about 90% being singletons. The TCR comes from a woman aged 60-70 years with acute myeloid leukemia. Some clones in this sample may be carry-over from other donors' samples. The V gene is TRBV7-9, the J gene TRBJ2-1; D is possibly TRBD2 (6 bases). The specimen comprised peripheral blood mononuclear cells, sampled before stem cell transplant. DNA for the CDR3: TGTGCCAGCAGTTTGGCGAGGAGGGCCGGGGGTGAGCAGTTCTTC. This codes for CASSLARRAGGEQFF.